These 26 T cell receptor beta chains were all obtained from the same sample, sequenced in a study of blood T cell repertoires in COVID-19. Clones were sequenced by immunoSEQ multiplex PCR, and TCRdb holds only the in-frame ones, with some missing. Of fewer than 350,000 clones in the sample, roughly nine tenths are singletons; the top ten hold around 3.9%. Sequenced sample: peripheral blood. Source of these receptors: a woman aged 55-75 years with COVID-19, enrolled during active disease.

J is TRBJ1-1 and V is TRBV6-2 or TRBV6-3, with D possibly TRBD1 on 5 matching bases. CDR3 size: 14 residues. Germline lookup yields CDR1 MNHEY and CDR2 SVGEGT. V lost 7 bases and J lost 0, with 12 bases in between. The CDR3 region is CASTPWGMNTEAFF. As DNA, the CDR3 is TGTGCCAGCACCCCTTGGGGCATGAACACTGAAGCTTTCTTT.

This chain connects TRBV2 to TRBJ2-3; 13 nucleotides agree with TRBD2. Germline loops: CDR1 SNHLY, CDR2 FYNNEI. CDR3 size: 15 residues. Unmatched junction bases numbered 7, after V lost 6 bases and J lost 7 bases. CDR3 sequence reads: CASRVTSGGYNTQYF. CDR3 DNA: TGTGCCAGCAGGGTGACTAGCGGGGGGTATAATACGCAGTATTTT.

The chain joins TRBV6-6 to TRBJ1-1, with D maybe TRBD1 (5 bases). The germline CDR1 and CDR2 sequences are MNHNY and SVGAGI (reference sequence). The CDR3 length is 12 residues. Trimming left V 6 bases short and J 10 bases short, with 15 bases between. CDR3: CASSQDKQRAFF. For the CDR3, the DNA is TGTGCCAGCAGCCAGGACAAACAGCGAGCTTTCTTT.

The chain uses TRBV5-8 and TRBJ2-1; TRBD2 agrees at 9 bases. With 0 bases clipped from V and 0 bases from J, the junction kept 7 bases outside the gene matches. CDR3 length equals 18 residues. Germline V CDR1 and CDR2: SGHTS, YDEGEE. CDR3 protein: CASSLGAGGYSSYNEQFF. The CDR3 DNA sequence: TGTGCCAGCAGCTTGGGAGCGGGGGGCTATAGCTCCTACAATGAGCAGTTCTTC.

The J gene is TRBJ2-2, the V gene TRBV18; 7 bases line up with TRBD1. J gave up 0 bases and V 6 bases, and 4 bases lay outside the gene matches. This CDR3 region has 15 residues. The V gene's germline CDR1 is KGHSH and CDR2 LQKENI. CDR3 DNA sequence: TGTGCCAGCTCCCAGGGACAGTCGAACACCGGGGAGCTGTTTTTT. Amino acids: CASSQGQSNTGELFF.

The table lists this clone with a few counts. The chain recombines TRBV27 with TRBJ1-5, with 8 bases matching TRBD1. Looked up from germline, CDR1 is MNHEY and CDR2 is SMNVEV (reference sequence). The CDR3 totals 16 residues. The V gene end was trimmed by 1 base and the J gene end by 3 bases; junction bases not matched to a gene: 5. CDR3 in amino acids: CASSLWPGGTNQPQHF. The CDR3 DNA sequence: TGTGCCAGCAGTTTATGGCCAGGGGGCACCAATCAGCCCCAGCATTTT.

The gene calls are TRBV18 and TRBJ2-2; 15 positions match TRBD2. Germline CDR1 KGHSH, CDR2 LQKENI. This CDR3 comprises 19 residues. V dropped 4 bases and J dropped 0; count of bases not matched to a gene: 6. The CDR3 sequence is CASSLMGLAGGANTGELFF. The CDR3 bases are TGTGCCAGCTCACTCATGGGACTAGCGGGAGGAGCGAACACCGGGGAGCTGTTTTTT.

The rearrangement uses TRBV19 and TRBJ1-1; maybe TRBD1 (5 bases). With 7 bases removed from V and 0 bases from J, the gap between germline ends came to 9 bases. CDR1 is LNHDA, CDR2 SQIVND, per germline (reference sequence). There are 13 residues in the CDR3. CDR3 DNA sequence: TGTGCCAGTAAGGGGCAGATGAACACTGAAGCTTTCTTT. Protein sequence: CASKGQMNTEAFF.

V is TRBV10-3 and J is TRBJ1-2; no reliable D call. V gave up 2 bases and J gave up 0 bases, with 4 bases separating them. The germline CDR1 and CDR2 sequences are ENHRY and SYGVKD. The length of the CDR3 is 13 residues. The CDR3 spells CAISEPPNYGYTF. The CDR3 nucleotides read TGTGCCATCAGTGAGCCTCCTAACTATGGCTACACCTTC.

The gene calls are TRBV27 and TRBJ1-1, with D maybe TRBD1 (5 bases). The germline gives CDR1 MNHEY, CDR2 SMNVEV (reference sequence). Trimming took 6 bases from V and 5 from J, leaving 13 bases between them. This CDR3 is built from 13 residues. CDR3 residues: CASRWTQGTEAFF. DNA for the CDR3: TGTGCCAGCAGGTGGACACAAGGGACTGAAGCTTTCTTT.

The DNA for the CDR3 is TGTGCCAGCAGTCCCGCCTACGAGCAGTACTTC. It codes for CASSPAYEQYF. This chain links TRBV27 with TRBJ2-7; no firm D call. Germline V gene sequence: CDR1 MNHEY, CDR2 SMNVEV (reference sequence). Trimming removed 5 bases from V and 2 bases from J, with 4 bases in between. CDR3 length: 11 amino acids.

The chain employs TRBV4-1 and TRBJ2-5; the match to TRBD2 covers 9 bases. V dropped 2 bases and J dropped 5; count of bases not matched to a gene: 9. The CDR3 is made up of 16 amino acids. From germline, CDR1 is MGHRA and CDR2 YSYEKL. In DNA, the CDR3 is TGCGCCAGCAGCCAAATGCGAGGGACTAGCAGCGAGACCCAGTACTTC. It is translated as CASSQMRGTSSETQYF.

This chain links TRBV5-4 with TRBJ2-1, with TRBD1 identical over 10 bases. Germline assignment: CDR1 SGHNT and CDR2 YYREEE (reference sequence). The J segment lost 1 base and the V segment lost 4 bases, leaving 5 bases of the junction unmatched. The CDR3 runs 16 residues. The CDR3 reads CASSGPGQGSYNEQFF. Written as DNA, the CDR3 is TGTGCCAGCAGCGGTCCGGGACAGGGGTCCTACAATGAGCAGTTCTTC.

The rearrangement links TRBV18 to TRBJ1-1; 7 positions agree with TRBD1. The CDR3 consists of 18 residues. J gave up 0 bases and V 0 bases, and 10 bases lay outside the gene matches. CDR1 and CDR2 from the germline V gene are KGHSH and LQKENI. DNA for the CDR3: TGTGCCAGCTCACCACCGAGAGGGGGCCTAAAGATGAACACTGAAGCTTTCTTT. Amino acid sequence: CASSPPRGGLKMNTEAFF.

The rearrangement links TRBV2 to TRBJ2-7, with a possible D match to TRBD1 (6 bases). Germline CDR1 is SNHLY and CDR2 is FYNNEI. The CDR3 loop spans 12 amino acids. V shed 3 bases and J shed 7 bases, with 10 bases lying between them. The CDR3 nucleotides read TGTGCCAGCAGTGACAGGGGAATTGAGCAGTACTTC. Amino acids: CASSDRGIEQYF.

The chain employs TRBV4-1 and TRBJ1-3; D remains ambiguous. Germline CDR1 MGHRA, CDR2 YSYEKL. V lost 1 base to trimming and J lost 0 bases, with 13 bases between them. This CDR3 comprises 17 residues. This chain's CDR3 is CASSQASSRYSGNTIYF. In DNA, the CDR3 is TGCGCCAGCAGCCAAGCTTCGTCACGGTACTCTGGAAACACCATATATTTT.

This chain uses TRBV19 with TRBJ2-1; 8 nucleotides match TRBD1. This CDR3 has 16 residues. In germline, CDR1 is LNHDA, CDR2 SQIVND (reference sequence). V trimming: 5 bases; J trimming: 8 bases; junction bases outside the gene matches: 14. Here the CDR3 DNA reads TGTGCCAGTAGTTCACGGACAGGGCCGGTTGAGGATGAGCAGTTCTTC. Protein: CASSSRTGPVEDEQFF.

The chain recombines TRBV5-1 with TRBJ1-6; TRBD1 matches at 8 bases. The CDR3 totals 14 residues. Per the germline V gene, CDR1 is SGHRS and CDR2 is YFSETQ. Losses at the gene ends were 4 bases for V and 10 bases for J; bases not matched to a gene: 7. The CDR3 loop reads CASSADRVRSPLHF. The CDR3 DNA sequence: TGCGCCAGCAGCGCGGACAGGGTAAGGTCACCCCTCCACTTT.

The rearrangement links TRBV2 to TRBJ2-1; possible D gene TRBD1, 6 bases. The V end was cut by 2 bases, the J end by 1 base, with 6 bases between. This CDR3 spans 14 amino acids. Germline V gene data show CDR1 as SNHLY and CDR2 as FYNNEI. As DNA, the CDR3 is TGTGCCAGCAGTGAACAGGGGTCCTACAATGAGCAGTTCTTC. Its translation: CASSEQGSYNEQFF.

The V call is TRBV3-1 (or the pseudogene TRBV3-2), the J call TRBJ1-1; 10 bases agree with TRBD1. The CDR3 contains 16 residues. Germline V CDR1 and CDR2: LGHDT, YNNKEL (reference sequence). The trim removed 0 bases at V and 4 bases at J, leaving 5 bases unmatched. The CDR3 reads CASSQEHRTGGTEAFF. The CDR3, as DNA: TGTGCCAGCAGCCAAGAACATAGGACAGGGGGCACTGAAGCTTTCTTT.

The chain recombines TRBV28 with TRBJ2-1; TRBD2 matches 9 bases. Germline V gene data show CDR1 as MDHEN and CDR2 as SYDVKM. There are 13 residues in the CDR3. J gave up 9 bases and V 6 bases, and 6 bases lay outside the gene matches. DNA for the CDR3: TGTGCCAGCAGCCGCGGGGGGGCCTTTGAGCAGTTCTTC. Translation: CASSRGGAFEQFF.

This clone was picked up one time. The same CDR3 can be traced to other DNA sequences in this sample. The chain links TRBV5-1 to TRBJ1-2, with 8 bases that match TRBD1. After removal of 4 bases from V and 1 base from J, the junction contained 3 bases not matched to a gene. Germline CDR1 SGHRS, CDR2 YFSETQ. This CDR3 is built from 14 residues. Here the CDR3 DNA reads TGCGCCAGCAGCCCCGGACAGGGTAACTATGGCTACACCTTC. It codes for CASSPGQGNYGYTF.

For the CDR3, the DNA is TGCAGCGTTGTCCCCGACAGAAGAGCCAGCACCATATATTTT. Translation: CSVVPDRRASTIYF. The chain is built from TRBV29-1 and TRBJ1-3; D possibly corresponds to TRBD1 (5 bases). The V end was cut by 4 bases, the J end by 9 bases, with 19 bases between. Germline values: CDR1 SQVTM, CDR2 ANQGSEA. The CDR3 is 14 residues long.

This chain links TRBV28 with TRBJ2-2; 7 nucleotides agree with TRBD2. The germline V gene has CDR1 MDHEN and CDR2 SYDVKM. The junction had 2 bases not matched to a gene; V was cut back by 4 bases and J by 6 bases. The CDR3 has 13 residues. The CDR3 DNA reads as TGTGCCAGCAGTTGGGAGGGGCCCGGGGAGCTGTTTTTT. Translating gives CASSWEGPGELFF.

This sequence joins TRBV4-2 and TRBJ2-3; TRBD2 matches 8 bases. Trimming cost V 1 base and J 3 bases; bases outside gene matches: 12. The CDR3 length is 18 residues. Germline CDR1 and CDR2: LGHNA and YNFKEQ. Here the CDR3 reads CASSQVSVRGGITDTQYF. The DNA for the CDR3 is TGTGCCAGCAGCCAAGTTTCGGTACGGGGGGGTATAACAGATACGCAGTATTTT.

The chain uses TRBV4-1 and TRBJ1-1; D remains unclear. The CDR3 has 15 residues. Trimming took 0 bases from V and 1 from J, leaving 9 bases between them. CDR1 is MGHRA, CDR2 YSYEKL, per germline. In DNA form, the CDR3 reads TGCGCCAGCAGCCAAGATCGACTGGGGAACACTGAAGCTTTCTTT. Translating it yields CASSQDRLGNTEAFF.